This T cell receptor beta chain was retrieved from a study of T-cell reconstitution after alpha-beta-depleted transplantation in children. This CDR3 contains 19 residues. CDR1 and CDR2 (germline): SGHVS, FQNEAQ. Between the trimmed V and J ends, which lost 1 base and 2 bases, there was a span of 22 bases. Construction of the TCRbeta library involved unique molecular identifiers. A single record per CDR3 protein comes from TCRdb applying MiXCR to the PCR reads. The table shows about 400,000 distinct CDR3 sequences, with about 17% occurring only once. The source is a boy under two years old who had a stem cell transplant for Wiskott-Aldrich syndrome, so the T cells may come from the graft donor. The source was PBMCs, mostly from graft donor cells, collected 360 days after TCRalphabeta/CD19-depleted stem cell transplant. This chain links TRBV7-8 with TRBJ2-3; D is perhaps TRBD1 (5 bases). CDR3 sequence (DNA): TGTGCCAGCAGCTTAGTATCCGTGGGGCACATAAAAGTCACAGATACGCAGTATTTT. It yields the protein CASSLVSVGHIKVTDTQYF.